Sequencing of this TCR beta chain was carried out in a study of T-cell memory formation after mild COVID-19. Whole-study context: TCR clustering was largely donor specific. Findings and limits, study-wide: Unconfirmed was the SARS-CoV-2 specificity of second-wave clones that peaked on day 37. In pre-infection memory, a portion of responding clones appeared, which suggested that cross-reactive memory joined. Clones that contracted from day 15 to 85 were balanced CD4/CD8, while later expanders leaned CD4+.

V was shortened by 1 base and J by 0 bases, with 25 bases between the two germline ends. The V gene's germline CDR1 is SEHNR and CDR2 FQNEAQ (reference sequence). The CDR3 sequence is 20 residues long. Points on this clonotype: Its antigen is not identified.

A single record per CDR3 protein comes from TCRdb applying MiXCR to the 5' RACE reads. This table holds 250,000 to 350,000 distinct CDR3 sequences, around 15% found once. J is TRBJ2-7 and V is TRBV7-9; D might be TRBD1 or TRBD2, each matching 6 bases. The specimen was PBMCs or a T cell subset sorted from them (not recorded which). This receptor was obtained from a man between 18 and 35 years old who had mild COVID-19 (a few samples of this study predate the infection). Cell type and time point are not known. The CDR3 DNA is TGTGCCAGCAGCTTAGGGTCCAGACGGGCGGGGACACCTACCTCCTACGAGCAGTACTTC. This translates into CASSLGSRRAGTPTSYEQYF.